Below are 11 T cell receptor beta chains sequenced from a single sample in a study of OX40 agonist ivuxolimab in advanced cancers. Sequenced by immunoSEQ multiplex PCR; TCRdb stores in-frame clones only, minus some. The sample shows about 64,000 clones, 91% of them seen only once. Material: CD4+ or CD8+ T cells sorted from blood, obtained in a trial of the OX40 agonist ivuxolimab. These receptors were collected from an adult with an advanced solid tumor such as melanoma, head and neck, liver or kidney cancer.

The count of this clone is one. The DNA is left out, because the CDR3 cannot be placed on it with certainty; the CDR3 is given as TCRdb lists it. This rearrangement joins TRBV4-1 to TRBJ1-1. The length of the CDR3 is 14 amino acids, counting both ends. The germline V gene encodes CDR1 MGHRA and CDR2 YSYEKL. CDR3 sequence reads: CASSQVTVGPGTFF.

CDR3 sequence: CAWSVGSEQPQHF. CDR3 DNA sequence: TGTGCCTGGAGTGTGGGGTCGGAACAGCCCCAGCATTTT. The chain uses TRBV30 and TRBJ1-5; D is undetermined. V lost 0 bases and J 7 bases, leaving 10 bases between the germline ends. The CDR3 length is 13 residues. Germline V gene data show CDR1 as GTSNPN and CDR2 as SVGIG (reference sequence).

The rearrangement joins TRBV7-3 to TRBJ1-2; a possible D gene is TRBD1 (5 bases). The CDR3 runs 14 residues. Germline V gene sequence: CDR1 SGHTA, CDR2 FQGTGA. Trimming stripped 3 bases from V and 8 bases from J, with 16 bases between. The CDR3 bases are TGTGCCAGCAGCTTCCGGGACCTCCGGCGGGGCTACACCTTC. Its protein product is CASSFRDLRRGYTF.

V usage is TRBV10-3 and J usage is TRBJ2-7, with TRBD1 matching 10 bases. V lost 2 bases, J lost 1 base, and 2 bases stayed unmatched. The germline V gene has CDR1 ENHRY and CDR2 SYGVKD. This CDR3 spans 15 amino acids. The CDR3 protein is CAISEVGQGSYEQYF. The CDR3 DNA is TGTGCCATCAGTGAGGTGGGACAGGGGTCCTACGAGCAGTACTTC.

The chain's CDR3 is CASSVMENTGELFF. The DNA for the CDR3 is TGTGCCAGCAGCGTGATGGAGAACACCGGGGAGCTGTTTTTT. The chain is built from TRBV9 and TRBJ2-2; no reliable D call. The germline CDR1 and CDR2 sequences are SGDLS and YYNGEE. CDR3 length equals 14 residues. V lost 2 bases and J 1 base, leaving 6 bases between the germline ends.

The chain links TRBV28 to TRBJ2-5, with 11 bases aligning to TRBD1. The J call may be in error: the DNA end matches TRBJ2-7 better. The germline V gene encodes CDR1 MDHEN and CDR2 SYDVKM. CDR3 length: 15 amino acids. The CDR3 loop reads CASNGQGAMAYEQYF. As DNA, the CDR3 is TGTGCCAGCAACGGACAGGGGGCAATGGCCTACGAGCAGTACTTC.

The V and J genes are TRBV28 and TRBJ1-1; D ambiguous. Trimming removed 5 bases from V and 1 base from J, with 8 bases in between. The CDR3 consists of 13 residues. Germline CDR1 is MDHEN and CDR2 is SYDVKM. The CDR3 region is CASSPRANTEAFF. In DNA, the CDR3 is TGTGCCAGCAGTCCCAGAGCGAACACTGAAGCTTTCTTT.

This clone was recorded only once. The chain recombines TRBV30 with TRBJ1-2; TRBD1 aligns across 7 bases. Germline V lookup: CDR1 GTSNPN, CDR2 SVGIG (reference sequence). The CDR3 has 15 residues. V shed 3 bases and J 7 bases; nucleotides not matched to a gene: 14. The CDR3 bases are TGTGCCTGGAGCCCGATCCGACAGGGCCGAGGTGGCTACACCTTC. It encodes CAWSPIRQGRGGYTF.

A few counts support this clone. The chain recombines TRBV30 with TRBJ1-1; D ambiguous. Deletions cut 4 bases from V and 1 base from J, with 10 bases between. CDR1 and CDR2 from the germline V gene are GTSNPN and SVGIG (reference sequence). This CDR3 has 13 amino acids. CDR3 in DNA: TGTGCCTGGAACCCTTTAGAGAACACTGAAGCTTTCTTT. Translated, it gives CAWNPLENTEAFF. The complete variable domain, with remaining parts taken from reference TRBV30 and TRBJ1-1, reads SQTIHQWPATLVQPVGSPLSLECTVEGTSNPNLYWYRQAAGRGLQLLFYSVGIGQISSEVPQNLSASRPQDRQFILSSKKLLLSDSGFYLCAWNPLENTEAFFGQGTRLTVV.

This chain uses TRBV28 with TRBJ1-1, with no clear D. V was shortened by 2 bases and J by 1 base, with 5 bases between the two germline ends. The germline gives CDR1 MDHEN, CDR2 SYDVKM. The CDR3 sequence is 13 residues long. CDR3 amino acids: CASSLRKNTEAFF. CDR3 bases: TGTGCCAGCAGTTTACGGAAGAACACTGAAGCTTTCTTT.

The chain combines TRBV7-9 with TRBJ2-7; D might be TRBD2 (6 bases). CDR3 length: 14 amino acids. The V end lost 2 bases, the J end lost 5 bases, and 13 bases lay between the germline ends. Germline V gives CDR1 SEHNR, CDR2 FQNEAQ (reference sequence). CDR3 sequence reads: CASSLSRGNDEQYF. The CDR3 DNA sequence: TGTGCCAGCAGCTTATCCCGCGGGAACGACGAGCAGTACTTC.